The 20 T cell receptor beta chains below all came from one sample that was sequenced in a study of cytotoxic CD8 clonotypes in ibrutinib-treated CLL. Sequencing used immunoSEQ multiplex PCR; TCRdb keeps in-frame clones, though not all of them. The profile covers more than 110,000 clones, with 80% appearing a single time and less than 9% taken by the ten largest. This sample comprised PBMCs, obtained after 36 months of ibrutinib treatment. These receptor sequences come from a human donor with chronic lymphocytic leukemia.

This clone was counted once. The chain employs TRBV5-1 and TRBJ1-1; D not certain. CDR1 is SGHRS, CDR2 YFSETQ, per germline. The V end was cut by 0 bases, the J end by 6 bases, with 9 bases between. The CDR3 runs 13 residues. CDR3 sequence reads: CASSLGVAPEAFF. The CDR3 DNA is TGCGCCAGCAGCTTGGGGGTTGCCCCTGAAGCTTTCTTT. Based on the CDR3 plus reference TRBV5-1 and TRBJ1-1, the full variable domain is KAGVTQTPRYLIKTRGQQVTLSCSPISGHRSVSWYQQTPGQGLQFLFEYFSETQRNKGNFPGRFSGRQFSNSRSEMNVSTLELGDSALYLCASSLGVAPEAFFGQGTRLTVV.

This clone has at least ten counts. CDR3 sequence (DNA): TGTGCCAGAAGCTTGAAAGGTACCTCCTACGAGCAGTACTTC. It translates to CARSLKGTSYEQYF. V usage is TRBV5-3 and J usage is TRBJ2-7; D call uncertain. TRBV5-3 is an ORF for which the function is uncertain. This CDR3 is built from 14 residues. V dropped 1 base and J dropped 0 bases, with 8 bases sitting between them.

The rearrangement joins TRBV5-1 to TRBJ2-7, with TRBD1 as a possible D gene (6 bases). CDR1 SGHRS and CDR2 YFSETQ come from the germline V gene. The CDR3 is 14 residues long. V dropped 0 bases and J dropped 3 bases, with 10 bases sitting between them. CDR3 sequence (DNA): TGCGCCAGCAGCTTGGGCGGACAGTACTACGAGCAGTACTTC. Translated: CASSLGGQYYEQYF.

The chain is built from TRBV4-1 and TRBJ1-4; maybe TRBD1 (5 bases). This CDR3 has 15 amino acids. Trimming removed 1 base at V and 4 bases at J, with 10 bases between. Germline assignment: CDR1 MGHRA and CDR2 YSYEKL. CDR3 region: CASSQGPGINEKLFF. The CDR3 nucleotides are TGCGCCAGCAGCCAAGGACCAGGGATTAATGAAAAACTGTTTTTT.

The chain joins TRBV5-4 to TRBJ1-2; D is undetermined. The length of the CDR3 is 12 residues. Trimming took 2 bases from V and 8 from J, leaving 10 bases between them. Germline V gene lookup returns CDR1 SGHNT and CDR2 YYREEE (reference sequence). The CDR3 protein is CASSLRAEGYTF. The CDR3 bases are TGTGCCAGCAGCTTAAGGGCTGAAGGCTACACCTTC.

The rearrangement joins TRBV18 to TRBJ1-2; the D gene is possibly TRBD1 (5 bases). V was shortened by 4 bases and J by 5 bases, with 14 bases between the two germline ends. Per germline, CDR1 KGHSH and CDR2 LQKENI. The CDR3 extends over 14 amino acids. The CDR3 DNA reads TGTGCCAGCTCACGTTCGACAGAGAGTTATGGCTACACCTTC. This translates into CASSRSTESYGYTF.

The chain combines TRBV5-1 with TRBJ2-1, with TRBD1 matching over 9 bases. The V and J ends lost 0 bases and 12 bases, in that order; junction bases with no gene match: 7. Germline CDR1 is SGHRS and CDR2 is YFSETQ. The CDR3 consists of 14 residues. CDR3 loop: CASSLGQGESVQFF. In DNA form, the CDR3 reads TGCGCCAGCAGCTTGGGACAGGGGGAAAGCGTGCAGTTCTTC.

V and J are TRBV18 and TRBJ2-7; TRBD2 is a possible D gene (6 bases). Trimming left V 3 bases short and J 3 bases short, with 12 bases between. CDR3 size: 14 residues. The germline gives CDR1 KGHSH, CDR2 LQKENI. This CDR3 reads CASSPTGVGYEQYF. The CDR3 DNA follows: TGTGCCAGCTCACCGACGGGAGTCGGCTACGAGCAGTACTTC. Based on the CDR3 plus reference TRBV18 and TRBJ2-7, the full variable domain is NAGVMQNPRHLVRRRGQEARLRCSPMKGHSHVYWYRQLPEEGLKFMVYLQKENIIDESGMPKERFSAEFPKEGPSILRIQQVVRGDSAAYFCASSPTGVGYEQYFGPGTRLTVT.

This clone was seen more than once but under ten times. The chain uses TRBV6-5 and TRBJ1-1; 9 bases fit TRBD1. Germline V gives CDR1 MNHEY, CDR2 SVGAGI. The CDR3 covers 13 residues. V lost 9 bases, J lost 4 bases, and 6 bases stayed unmatched. This chain's CDR3 is CASRGQGGTEAFF. DNA for the CDR3: TGTGCCAGTAGGGGACAGGGAGGCACTGAAGCTTTCTTT.

This clone was seen more than once but under ten times. The J gene is TRBJ1-2, the V gene TRBV6-1; D is possibly TRBD1 (5 bases). The germline V gene has CDR1 MNHNS and CDR2 SASEGT. CDR3 length: 15 amino acids. The V end lost 0 bases, the J end lost 3 bases, and 11 bases lay between the germline ends. CDR3 in DNA: TGTGCCAGCAGTGAAGCGGGGCAGAACTACTATGGCTACACCTTC. Protein product: CASSEAGQNYYGYTF.

This chain links TRBV5-1 with TRBJ2-5; D is unclear. CDR1 and CDR2 from the germline V gene are SGHRS and YFSETQ. The CDR3 runs to 15 residues. Trimming pared 4 bases from V and 5 bases from J, leaving 18 bases between. CDR3 region: CASSPTPFFPETQYF. DNA of the CDR3: TGCGCCAGCAGCCCGACACCTTTTTTTCCCGAGACCCAGTACTTC. Combining the CDR3 with reference TRBV5-1 and TRBJ2-5 gives the whole variable domain KAGVTQTPRYLIKTRGQQVTLSCSPISGHRSVSWYQQTPGQGLQFLFEYFSETQRNKGNFPGRFSGRQFSNSRSEMNVSTLELGDSALYLCASSPTPFFPETQYFGPGTRLLVL.

The rearrangement joins TRBV30 to TRBJ1-1; D remains ambiguous. The germline V and J ends were trimmed by 2 bases and 1 base, with 8 bases remaining between them. Looked up from germline, CDR1 is GTSNPN and CDR2 is SVGIG (reference sequence). This CDR3 contains 13 residues. The CDR3 region is CAWSRQANTEAFF. In nucleotides, the CDR3 is TGTGCCTGGAGTCGGCAGGCGAACACTGAAGCTTTCTTT.

The rearrangement uses TRBV2 and TRBJ2-5; tentative D call: TRBD1 (6 bases). The CDR3 loop spans 15 amino acids. Trimming cost V 11 bases and J 2 bases, with 21 bases left between them. Germline V CDR1 and CDR2: SNHLY, FYNNEI. CDR3 residues: CAFWGLQGHQETQYF. The CDR3 DNA follows: TGTGCCTTTTGGGGGCTACAGGGTCATCAAGAGACCCAGTACTTC.

The chain combines TRBV28 with TRBJ2-2; 7 bases are a match to TRBD1. V shed 6 bases and J 0 bases; nucleotides not matched to a gene: 7. Per germline, CDR1 MDHEN and CDR2 SYDVKM. CDR3 size: 16 residues. The CDR3 DNA is TGTGCCAGCAGAATTCAGACAGGGTCGAACACCGGGGAGCTGTTTTTT. This codes for CASRIQTGSNTGELFF. The whole variable domain, remainder taken from reference TRBV28 and TRBJ2-2, is DVKVTQSSRYLVKRTGEKVFLECVQDMDHENMFWYRQDPGLGLRLIYFSYDVKMKEKGDIPEGYSVSREKKERFSLILESASTNQTSMYLCASRIQTGSNTGELFFGEGSRLTVL.

The chain carries TRBV4-2 and TRBJ2-2; D is unresolved. The CDR3 has 15 amino acids. Trimming left V 1 base short and J 2 bases short, with 8 bases between. Per germline, CDR1 LGHNA and CDR2 YNFKEQ. This chain's CDR3 is CASSQGHLNTGELFF. The CDR3 coding sequence is TGTGCCAGCAGCCAAGGGCACCTTAACACCGGGGAGCTGTTTTTT.

The CDR3 DNA reads as TGTGCCAGCAAGCCAAGCAGGGCCAACTATGGCTACACCTTC. It yields the protein CASKPSRANYGYTF. The rearrangement joins TRBV6-6 to TRBJ1-2; TRBD1 is a possible D gene (5 bases). Germline lookup yields CDR1 MNHNY and CDR2 SVGAGI (reference sequence). The V and J ends lost 7 bases and 2 bases respectively, with 14 bases between them. CDR3 length equals 14 residues.

The V gene is TRBV2, the J gene TRBJ1-2, with a weak D call TRBD1 (6 bases). The CDR3 length is 13 residues. Trimming removed 5 bases at V and 5 bases at J, with 12 bases between. Germline assignment: CDR1 SNHLY and CDR2 FYNNEI. This chain's CDR3 is CASSTDRTYGYTF. CDR3 sequence (DNA): TGTGCCAGCAGTACCGACAGGACTTATGGCTACACCTTC.

The genes are TRBV19 and TRBJ1-1; 7 bases line up with TRBD1. Germline values: CDR1 LNHDA, CDR2 SQIVND (reference sequence). The CDR3 totals 14 residues. The V gene end was trimmed by 4 bases and the J gene end by 1 base; junction bases not matched to a gene: 3. CDR3 residues: CASSTWTGNTEAFF. The CDR3 DNA is TGTGCCAGTAGTACCTGGACAGGGAACACTGAAGCTTTCTTT.

The chain uses TRBV10-2 and TRBJ1-5; D is unresolved. The germline CDR1 and CDR2 sequences are WSHSY and SAAADI. This CDR3 region has 15 residues. V lost 6 bases, J lost 2 bases, and 14 bases lay in between. Written as DNA, the CDR3 is TGCGCCAGCAGAGTAGGGCTTTCGGGCAATCAGCCCCAGCATTTT. It codes for CASRVGLSGNQPQHF.

This chain links TRBV4-2 with TRBJ2-5; 10 bases are a match to TRBD2. The CDR3 runs 16 residues. V lost 1 base and J lost 3; bases outside the gene matches: 5. Germline values: CDR1 LGHNA, CDR2 YNFKEQ. The CDR3 bases are TGTGCCAGCAGCCAAGGATTAGCGGGGGGCGAAGAGACCCAGTACTTC. It specifies CASSQGLAGGEETQYF.